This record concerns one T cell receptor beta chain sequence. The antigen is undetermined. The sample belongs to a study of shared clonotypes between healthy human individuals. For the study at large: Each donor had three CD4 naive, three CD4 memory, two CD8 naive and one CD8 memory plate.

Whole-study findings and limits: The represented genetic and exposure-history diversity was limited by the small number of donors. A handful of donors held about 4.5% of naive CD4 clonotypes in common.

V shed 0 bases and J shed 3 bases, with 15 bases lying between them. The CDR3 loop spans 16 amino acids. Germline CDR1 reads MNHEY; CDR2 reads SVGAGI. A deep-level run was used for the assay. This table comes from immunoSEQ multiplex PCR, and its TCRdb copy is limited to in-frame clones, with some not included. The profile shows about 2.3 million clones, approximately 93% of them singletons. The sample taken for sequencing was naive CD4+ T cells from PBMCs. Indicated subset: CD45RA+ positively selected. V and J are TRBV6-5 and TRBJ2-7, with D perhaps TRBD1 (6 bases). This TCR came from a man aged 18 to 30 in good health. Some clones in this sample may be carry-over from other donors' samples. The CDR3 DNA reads TGTGCCAGCAGTTACTCAACCGGCCTGACAGGCTACGAGCAGTACTTC. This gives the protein CASSYSTGLTGYEQYF.